This T cell receptor beta chain was retrieved from a study of blood T cell repertoires in COVID-19. Overall study: Material from acute and convalescent COVID-19 was sourced from the United States, Italy and Spain. From T cells, B-cell-depleted T cells, or PBMCs came the material, which was cDNA or gDNA.

The CDR3 extends over 13 amino acids. Trimming left V 6 bases short and J 0 bases short, with 8 bases between. Per germline, CDR1 SNHLY and CDR2 FYNNEI. The method was immunoSEQ multiplex PCR; TCRdb's version includes in-frame clones alone and lacks a portion of them. The sample carries about 150,000 clones, about 90% recorded once. V is TRBV2 and J is TRBJ1-1; weak D call: TRBD1 (5 bases). This receptor was identified in a woman aged 60 to 75 with active or convalescent COVID-19. Sample: peripheral blood. The CDR3 DNA reads TGTGCCAGCAGCCAGGGCCTGAACACTGAAGCTTTCTTT. This codes for CASSQGLNTEAFF.